This TCR beta chain was sequenced during a study of T cell responses to AZD1222 COVID-19 vaccine. Study findings and constraints: Baseline seropositivity occurred in only a handful of AZD1222 recipients. Nearly half of the spike-specific TCRs reportedly recognize variant regions that carry no mutations. With two AZD1222 doses given, Spike-specific TCR breadth and depth both rose.

Turning to this clone: Its antigen is unknown.

Germline assignment: CDR1 LNHDA and CDR2 SQIVND (reference sequence). The CDR3 runs to 14 residues. V lost 3 bases and J 6 bases, leaving 14 bases between the germline ends. Doses given second, at about 4 or about 12 weeks, were pooled. TCRdb keeps only in-frame clones here, not all; method: immunoSEQ multiplex PCR. The repertoire consists of over 130,000 clones, with around 92% occurring once and the leading ten covering about 3.8%. This receptor was obtained from an adult who received the AZD1222 COVID-19 vaccine. The chain joins TRBV19 to TRBJ1-2, with a weak D call TRBD1 (5 bases). Sequences were derived from peripheral blood, sampled 28 days after the second AZD1222 dose. In DNA form, the CDR3 reads TGTGCCAGTAGTATGACCGGGGCGCAGCATGGCTACACCTTC. Protein: CASSMTGAQHGYTF.